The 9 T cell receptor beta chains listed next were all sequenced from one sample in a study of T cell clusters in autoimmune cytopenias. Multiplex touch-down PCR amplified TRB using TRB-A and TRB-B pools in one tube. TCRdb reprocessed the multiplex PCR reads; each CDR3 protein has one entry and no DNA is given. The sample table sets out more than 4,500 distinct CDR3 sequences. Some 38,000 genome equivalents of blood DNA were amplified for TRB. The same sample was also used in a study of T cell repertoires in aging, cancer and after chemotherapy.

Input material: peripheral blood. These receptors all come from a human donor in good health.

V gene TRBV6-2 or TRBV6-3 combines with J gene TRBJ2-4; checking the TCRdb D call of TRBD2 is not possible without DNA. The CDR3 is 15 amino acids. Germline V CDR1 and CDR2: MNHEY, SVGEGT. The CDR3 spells CASRGRRGAKNIQYF.

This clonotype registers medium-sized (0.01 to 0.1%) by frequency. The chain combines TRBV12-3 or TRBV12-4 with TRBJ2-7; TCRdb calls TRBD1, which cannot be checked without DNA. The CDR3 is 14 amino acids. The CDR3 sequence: CASRATGTTYEQYF.

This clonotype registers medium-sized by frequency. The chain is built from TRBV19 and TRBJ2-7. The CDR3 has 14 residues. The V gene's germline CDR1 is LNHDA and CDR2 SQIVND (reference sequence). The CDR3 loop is CASSMTSGVYEQYF.

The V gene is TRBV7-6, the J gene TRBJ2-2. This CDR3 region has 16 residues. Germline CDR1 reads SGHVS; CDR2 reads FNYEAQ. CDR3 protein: CASSLSARVNTGELFF. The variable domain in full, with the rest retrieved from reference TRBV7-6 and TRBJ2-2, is GAGVSQSPRYKVTKRGQDVALRCDPISGHVSLYWYRQALGQGPEFLTYFNYEAQQDKSGLPNDRFSAERPEGSISTLTIQRTEQRDSAMYRCASSLSARVNTGELFFGEGSRLTVL.

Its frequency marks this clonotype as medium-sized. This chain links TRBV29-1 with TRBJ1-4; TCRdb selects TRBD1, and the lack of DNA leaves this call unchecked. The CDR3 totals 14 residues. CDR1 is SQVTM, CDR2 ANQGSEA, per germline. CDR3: CSVRPGGAGEKLFF. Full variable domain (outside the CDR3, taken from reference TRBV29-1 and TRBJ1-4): SAVISQKPSRDICQRGTSLTIQCQVDSQVTMMFWYRQQPGQSLTLIATANQGSEATYESGFVIDKFPISRPNLTFSTLTVSNMSPEDSSIYLCSVRPGGAGEKLFFGSGTQLSVL.

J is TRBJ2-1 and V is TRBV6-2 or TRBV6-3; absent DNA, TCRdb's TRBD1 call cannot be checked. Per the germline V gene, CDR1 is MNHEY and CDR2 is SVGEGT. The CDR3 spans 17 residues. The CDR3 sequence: CASSTYRDLRSYNEQFF.

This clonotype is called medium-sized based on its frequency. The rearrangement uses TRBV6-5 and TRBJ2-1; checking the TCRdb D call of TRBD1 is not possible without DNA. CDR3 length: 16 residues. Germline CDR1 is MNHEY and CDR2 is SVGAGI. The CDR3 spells CASSYPYGGGHNEQFF.

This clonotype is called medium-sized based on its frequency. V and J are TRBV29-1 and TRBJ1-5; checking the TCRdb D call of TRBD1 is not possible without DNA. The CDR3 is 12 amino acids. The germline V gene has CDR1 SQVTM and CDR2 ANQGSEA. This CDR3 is CSVGARDQPQHF.

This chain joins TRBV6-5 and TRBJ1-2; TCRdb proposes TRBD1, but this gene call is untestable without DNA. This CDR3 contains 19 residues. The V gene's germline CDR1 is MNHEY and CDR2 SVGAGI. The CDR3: CASSYSLGQLPRQGYGYTF.